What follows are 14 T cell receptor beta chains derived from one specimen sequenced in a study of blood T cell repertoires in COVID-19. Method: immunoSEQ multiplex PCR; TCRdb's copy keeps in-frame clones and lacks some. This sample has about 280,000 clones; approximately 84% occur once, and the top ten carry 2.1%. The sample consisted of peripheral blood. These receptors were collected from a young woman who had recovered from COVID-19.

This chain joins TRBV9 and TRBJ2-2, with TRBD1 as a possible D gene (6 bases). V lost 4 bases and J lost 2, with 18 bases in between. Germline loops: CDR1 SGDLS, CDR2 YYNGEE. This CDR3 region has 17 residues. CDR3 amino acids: CASSTYYRVSNTGELFF. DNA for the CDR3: TGTGCCAGCAGCACCTACTACAGGGTGTCAAACACCGGGGAGCTGTTTTTT.

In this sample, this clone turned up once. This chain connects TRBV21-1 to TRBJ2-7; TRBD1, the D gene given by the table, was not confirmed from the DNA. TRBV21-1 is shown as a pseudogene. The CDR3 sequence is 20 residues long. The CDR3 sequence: CASSKAFLGQGARDSYEQYF. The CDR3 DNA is TGTGCCAGCAGCAAAGCGTTTTTGGGACAGGGGGCGAGAGACTCCTACGAGCAGTACTTC.

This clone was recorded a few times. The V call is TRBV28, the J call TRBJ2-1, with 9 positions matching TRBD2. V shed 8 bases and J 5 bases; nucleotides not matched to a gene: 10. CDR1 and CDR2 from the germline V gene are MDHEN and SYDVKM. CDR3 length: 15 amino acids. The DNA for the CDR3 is TGTGCCAGCCTCGATAGCGGGAGTCAGAACAATGAGCAGTTCTTC. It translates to CASLDSGSQNNEQFF.

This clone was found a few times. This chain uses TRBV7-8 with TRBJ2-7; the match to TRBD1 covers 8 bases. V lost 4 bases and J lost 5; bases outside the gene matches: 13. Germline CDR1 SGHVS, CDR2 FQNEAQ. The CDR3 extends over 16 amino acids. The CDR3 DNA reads TGTGCCAGCAGCTCAGGGACAGGCGCTGTTTTGGACGAGCAGTACTTC. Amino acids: CASSSGTGAVLDEQYF.

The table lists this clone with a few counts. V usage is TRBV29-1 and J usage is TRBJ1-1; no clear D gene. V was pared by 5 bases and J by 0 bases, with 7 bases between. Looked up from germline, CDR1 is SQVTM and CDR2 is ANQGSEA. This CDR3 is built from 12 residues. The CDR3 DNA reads TGCAGCGTTTCGAGAGTGAACACTGAAGCTTTCTTT. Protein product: CSVSRVNTEAFF.

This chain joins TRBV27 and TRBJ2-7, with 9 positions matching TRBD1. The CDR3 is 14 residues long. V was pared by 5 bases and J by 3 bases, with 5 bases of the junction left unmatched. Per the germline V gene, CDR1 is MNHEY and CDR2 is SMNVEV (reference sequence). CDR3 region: CASSPSTGGYEQYF. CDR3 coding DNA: TGTGCCAGCAGTCCCTCGACAGGGGGCTACGAGCAGTACTTC.

CDR3 sequence reads: CASDPSGGGSETQYF. The CDR3 nucleotides are TGTGCTAGTGACCCTAGCGGGGGTGGGTCAGAGACCCAGTACTTC. V usage is TRBV12-5 and J usage is TRBJ2-5, with 10 nucleotides matching TRBD2. The germline V gene has CDR1 LGHNT and CDR2 FRNRAP. This CDR3 contains 15 residues. Trimming cost V 7 bases and J 4 bases; bases outside gene matches: 9. Complete variable domain (other parts from reference TRBV12-5 and TRBJ2-5): DARVTQTPRHKVTEMGQEVTMRCQPILGHNTVFWYRQTMMQGLELLAYFRNRAPLDDSGMPKDRFSAEMPDATLATLKIQPSEPRDSAVYFCASDPSGGGSETQYFGPGTRLLVL.

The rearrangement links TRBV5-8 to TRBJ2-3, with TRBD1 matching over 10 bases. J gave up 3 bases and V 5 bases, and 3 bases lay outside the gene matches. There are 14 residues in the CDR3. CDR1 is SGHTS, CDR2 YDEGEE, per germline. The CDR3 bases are TGTGCCAGCAGTCGGGACAGGGGAACAGATACGCAGTATTTT. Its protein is CASSRDRGTDTQYF.

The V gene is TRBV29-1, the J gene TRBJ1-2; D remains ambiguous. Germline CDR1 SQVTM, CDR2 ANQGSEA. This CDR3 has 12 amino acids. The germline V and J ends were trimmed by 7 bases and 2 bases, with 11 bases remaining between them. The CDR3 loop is CSAATTNYGYTF. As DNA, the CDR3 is TGCAGCGCTGCGACAACGAACTATGGCTACACCTTC. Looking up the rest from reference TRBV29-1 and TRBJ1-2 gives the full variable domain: SAVISQKPSRDICQRGTSLTIQCQVDSQVTMMFWYRQQPGQSLTLIATANQGSEATYESGFVIDKFPISRPNLTFSTLTVSNMSPEDSSIYLCSAATTNYGYTFGSGTRLTVV.

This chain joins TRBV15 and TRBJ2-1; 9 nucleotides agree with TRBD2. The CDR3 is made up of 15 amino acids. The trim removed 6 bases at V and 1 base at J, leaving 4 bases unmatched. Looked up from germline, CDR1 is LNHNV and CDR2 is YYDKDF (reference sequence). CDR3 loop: CATRSAGGSYNEQFF. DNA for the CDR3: TGTGCCACCAGATCTGCGGGAGGGTCCTACAATGAGCAGTTCTTC.

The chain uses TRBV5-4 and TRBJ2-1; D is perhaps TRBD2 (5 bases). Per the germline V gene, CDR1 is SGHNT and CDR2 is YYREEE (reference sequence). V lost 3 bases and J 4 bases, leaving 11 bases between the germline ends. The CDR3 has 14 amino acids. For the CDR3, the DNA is TGTGCCAGCAGCTCTGCGGCGGGTTACAATGAGCAGTTCTTC. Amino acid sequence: CASSSAAGYNEQFF.

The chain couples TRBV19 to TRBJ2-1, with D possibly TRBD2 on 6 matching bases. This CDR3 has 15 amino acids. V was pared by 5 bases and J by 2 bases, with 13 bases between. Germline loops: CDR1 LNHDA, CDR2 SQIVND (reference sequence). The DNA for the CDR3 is TGTGCCAGTAGTGGGGGGAGCGCAGCCTACAATGAGCAGTTCTTC. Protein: CASSGGSAAYNEQFF.

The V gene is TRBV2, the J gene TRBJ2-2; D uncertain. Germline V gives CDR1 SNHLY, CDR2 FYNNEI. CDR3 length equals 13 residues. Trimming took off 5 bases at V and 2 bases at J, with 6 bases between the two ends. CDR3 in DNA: TGTGCCAGCAGTAACATTAACACCGGGGAGCTGTTTTTT. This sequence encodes CASSNINTGELFF.

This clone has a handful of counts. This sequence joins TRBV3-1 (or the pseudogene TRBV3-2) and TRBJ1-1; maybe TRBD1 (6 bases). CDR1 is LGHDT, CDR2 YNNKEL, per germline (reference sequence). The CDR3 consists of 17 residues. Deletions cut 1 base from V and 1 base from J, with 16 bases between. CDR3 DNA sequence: TGTGCCAGCAGCCAAGGGAATCCTATCAGGGGGAACACTGAAGCTTTCTTT. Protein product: CASSQGNPIRGNTEAFF.